The 8 T cell receptor delta chains below come from one sample, sequenced in a study of gamma-delta T cells after stem cell transplantation. TCRdb reanalysed the RT-PCR reads with CATT. The top ten hold about 30% of the sample, which has 2,800 or so delta-chain clones, 3% to 4% seen once. Source material: gamma-delta T cells. The receptors were gathered from a human donor. It is not recorded whose cells these are; they may come from a transplant donor.

Sample share makes this clone medium-sized. The chain combines TRDV2 with TRDJ3; 8 positions agree with TRDD3. Germline V gives CDR1 GEAIGNYY, CDR2 EKD. The CDR3 sequence is 22 residues long. The V and J ends lost 1 base and 0 bases, in that order; junction bases with no gene match: 16. The CDR3 DNA is TGTGCCTGTGACACGGGCGGTTCGACTGGGGGTTTAAGCTCCTGGGACACCCGACAGATGTTTTTC. It encodes CACDTGGSTGGLSSWDTRQMFF.

In its sample, this clone was seen a few times. TCRdb's protein for this DNA is that of a much larger clone and differs from the translation at residue 7, likely a read error; the protein shown is the DNA translation. The chain links TRDV2 to TRDJ3; TRDD3 might be the D (6 bases). This CDR3 has 18 amino acids. V gave up 4 bases and J gave up 1 base, with 16 bases separating them. Germline assignment: CDR1 GEAIGNYY and CDR2 EKD. The CDR3 protein is CACDVTRGLSWDTRQMFF. As DNA, the CDR3 is TGTGCCTGTGATGTTACTAGGGGATTGTCCTGGGACACCCGACAGATGTTTTTC.

This clone was seen a handful of times. The mismatch at residue 4 between this DNA's translation and the TCRdb protein of a much larger clone likely reflects a read error; the protein shown is translated from the DNA. The chain carries TRDV2 and TRDJ1; TRDD3 is a possible D gene (5 bases). Trimming stripped 5 bases from V and 1 base from J, with 13 bases between. The germline V gene has CDR1 GEAIGNYY and CDR2 EKD. The CDR3 has 14 amino acids. The CDR3 is CACGRLGGTDKLIF. The CDR3 DNA reads TGTGCCTGTGGCAGATTAGGGGGCACCGATAAACTCATCTTT.

Turning to this clone: The mismatch at residue 13 between this DNA's translation and the TCRdb protein of a much larger clone likely reflects a read error; the protein shown is translated from the DNA. The chain combines TRDV2 with TRDJ1; TRDD3 matches 12 bases. The CDR3 totals 16 residues. Germline lookup yields CDR1 GEAIGNYY and CDR2 EKD. In DNA, the CDR3 is TGTGCCTGTGACGAACTTACTGGGGGATACTCCGATAACCTCATCTTT. Its translation: CACDELTGGYSDNLIF.

This clone was found a few times. With a far larger clone one base away, a read error is the likely cause. In the same sample, other DNA sequences code for this CDR3. V is TRDV2 and J is TRDJ1, with 10 bases lining up with TRDD3. Per the germline V gene, CDR1 is GEAIGNYY and CDR2 is EKD. The CDR3 runs to 16 residues. CDR3: CACDTLTGGYTDKLIF. The CDR3 DNA reads TGTGCTTGTGACACCTTGACTGGGGGATACACCGATAAACTCATCTTT.

A note on this clone: This DNA's translation and the protein TCRdb lists, from a much larger clone, do not match at residue 5, likely due to a read error; the protein shown is translated from the DNA. This rearrangement joins TRDV2 to TRDJ1, with no clear D. The CDR3 has 14 amino acids. Germline CDR1 reads GEAIGNYY; CDR2 reads EKD. V lost 3 bases to trimming and J lost 0 bases, with 10 bases between them. The CDR3 loop is CACDPVTNTDKLIF. DNA for the CDR3: TGTGCCTGTGACCCCGTTACGAACACCGATAAACTCATCTTT.

This clone was seen a handful of times. The chain carries TRDV2 and TRDJ1, with 12 bases identical to TRDD3. This CDR3 is 20 amino acids long. J lost 0 bases, V lost 3 bases, and 16 bases had no gene match. The V gene's germline CDR1 is GEAIGNYY and CDR2 EKD. The CDR3 is CACDLVLGDTRPTNTDKLIF. CDR3 DNA: TGTGCCTGTGACCTAGTACTGGGGGATACCCGCCCAACTAACACCGATAAACTCATCTTT.

Within the sample, this clone is medium-sized (0.01 to 0.1%). Within the sample, other DNA sequences also encode this same CDR3. The chain recombines TRDV2 with TRDJ1; TRDD3 agrees at 9 bases. J lost 2 bases, V lost 4 bases, and 16 bases had no gene match. The CDR3 is made up of 18 amino acids. Germline CDR1 and CDR2: GEAIGNYY and EKD. The CDR3, as DNA: TGTGCCTGTGAGACCCTACTACGATCGCTGGGGGATACCGATAAACTCATCTTT. Amino acids: CACETLLRSLGDTDKLIF.